A single sample is the source of the 11 T cell receptor beta chains below, sequenced in a study of blood T cells in healthy people across ages (dated by TCRdb to 2013 to 2016). Libraries came from 5' RACE. The run used an Illumina HiSeq 2500. The second PCR ran for roughly 7 to 11 cycles and used a J-beta primer mix along with a sample-barcoded 5' primer. The public reads were reprocessed in TCRdb via fastp at Q25 and MiXCR, keeping in-frame beta chains. Entries are consolidated by CDR3 protein sequence, retaining the most common genes and DNA. A total of some 1.7 million distinct CDR3 sequences appear in this sample, roughly 28% of them only once. The ten biggest clones cover 7.7% of the sample. Sequenced input: blood. These receptor sequences come from a woman aged 25-40 years in good health.

A few counts support this clonotype. The rearrangement joins TRBV10-2 to TRBJ2-1; 13 bases match TRBD2. Germline CDR1 reads WSHSY; CDR2 reads SAAADI. Germline trimming cut 6 bases from V and 8 bases from J; bases unmatched to any gene: 7. The CDR3 loop spans 15 amino acids. CDR3 in DNA: TGCGCCAGCAGACTAGCGGGGGGGGACTGGCATGAGCAGTTCTTC. Translation gives CASRLAGGDWHEQFF.

The rearrangement links TRBV12-3 or TRBV12-4 to TRBJ1-4; TRBD1 is a possible D gene (5 bases). The CDR3 consists of 14 residues. Trimming left V 5 bases short and J 1 base short, with 8 bases between. CDR3 coding DNA: TGTGCCAGCAGTCCAGGGATAACTAATGAAAAACTGTTTTTT. This gives the protein CASSPGITNEKLFF.

V is TRBV2 and J is TRBJ2-5; D may be TRBD1 (5 bases). CDR3 size: 13 residues. CDR1 is SNHLY, CDR2 FYNNEI, per germline. V gave up 6 bases and J gave up 5 bases, with 13 bases separating them. The CDR3 DNA sequence: TGTGCCAGCAGAGCAGGGTTGCGGGAGACCCAGTACTTC. Translation gives CASRAGLRETQYF.

The rearrangement uses TRBV5-1 and TRBJ1-5; D remains unclear. The CDR3 is made up of 15 amino acids. CDR1 and CDR2 (germline): SGHRS, YFSETQ. V was shortened by 7 bases and J by 9 bases, with 23 bases between the two germline ends. In nucleotides, the CDR3 is TGCGCCAGCCGACTGGACGGAGCCGGGTTAATGCCCCAGCATTTT. Its translation is CASRLDGAGLMPQHF. Based on the CDR3 plus reference TRBV5-1 and TRBJ1-5, the full variable domain is KAGVTQTPRYLIKTRGQQVTLSCSPISGHRSVSWYQQTPGQGLQFLFEYFSETQRNKGNFPGRFSGRQFSNSRSEMNVSTLELGDSALYLCASRLDGAGLMPQHFGDGTRLSIL.

The chain couples TRBV9 to TRBJ1-2, with a possible D match to TRBD1 (6 bases). The CDR3 contains 15 residues. Germline CDR1 SGDLS, CDR2 YYNGEE. V shed 0 bases and J shed 3 bases, with 12 bases lying between them. DNA of the CDR3: TGTGCCAGCAGCGTAGGAGGGGGGGGTGACTATGGCTACACCTTC. It yields the protein CASSVGGGGDYGYTF.

This chain joins TRBV4-1 and TRBJ2-3, with D hard to call. This CDR3 has 15 amino acids. Germline-derived CDR1 and CDR2 are MGHRA and YSYEKL. V gave up 0 bases and J gave up 1 base, with 8 bases separating them. CDR3 residues: CASSQDEDGTDTQYF. CDR3 sequence (DNA): TGCGCCAGCAGCCAAGACGAAGACGGCACAGATACGCAGTATTTT.

The V and J genes are TRBV2 and TRBJ1-4, with TRBD1 as a possible D gene (6 bases). The germline V and J ends were trimmed by 5 bases and 2 bases, with 12 bases remaining between them. Germline V gene lookup returns CDR1 SNHLY and CDR2 FYNNEI. The CDR3 runs 15 residues. CDR3 residues: CASSYGQSTNEKLFF. The CDR3 DNA follows: TGTGCCAGCAGTTATGGACAGTCTACTAATGAAAAACTGTTTTTT.

V usage is TRBV3-1 and J usage is TRBJ2-3; D may be TRBD2 (6 bases). The germline V gene encodes CDR1 LGHDT and CDR2 YNNKEL (reference sequence). The CDR3 consists of 14 residues. V dropped 1 base and J dropped 7 bases, with 12 bases sitting between them. CDR3 amino acids: CASSQAGARHTQYF. The CDR3 DNA reads as TGTGCCAGCAGCCAAGCGGGAGCCCGCCATACGCAGTATTTT.

The chain carries TRBV12-3 or TRBV12-4 and TRBJ2-1, with 8 nucleotides matching TRBD1. The CDR3 consists of 16 residues. After removal of 5 bases from V and 0 bases from J, the junction contained 6 bases not matched to a gene. CDR3 amino acids: CASSERTGSSYNEQFF. The DNA for the CDR3 is TGTGCCAGCAGTGAGAGGACAGGGAGCTCCTACAATGAGCAGTTCTTC.

The chain links TRBV6-5 to TRBJ2-3, with 8 bases lining up with TRBD2. This CDR3 region has 15 residues. V dropped 9 bases and J dropped 5; count of bases not matched to a gene: 13. In germline, CDR1 is MNHEY, CDR2 SVGAGI. The CDR3 is CARAGVEGDGDTQYF. The CDR3 DNA sequence: TGTGCCAGAGCGGGGGTAGAGGGGGATGGAGATACGCAGTATTTT.

J is TRBJ1-5 and V is TRBV5-1; D possibly corresponds to TRBD1 (5 bases). Trimming took 0 bases from V and 6 from J, leaving 16 bases between them. From germline, CDR1 is SGHRS and CDR2 YFSETQ. CDR3 length: 16 residues. The CDR3 is CASSLEPGTGSQPQHF. The CDR3 nucleotides read TGCGCCAGCAGCTTGGAGCCGGGGACGGGGAGTCAGCCCCAGCATTTT.